This T cell receptor beta chain comes out of a study of blood T cell repertoires in COVID-19. Study at large: In each case, the material was cDNA or gDNA derived from T cells, B-cell-depleted T cells, or PBMCs.

V lost 0 bases, J lost 7 bases, and 8 bases lay in between. Per germline, CDR1 SGDLS and CDR2 YYNGEE. This CDR3 is 14 amino acids long. In the original processing: From reference gene primer amplification, estimates of nucleated cell counts were derived. Sequencing used immunoSEQ multiplex PCR; TCRdb keeps in-frame clones, though not all of them. V, J and clone size are those of that table, while D and trimming were read from the DNA. Of about 66,000 clones listed, approximately 91% are singletons. The receptor comes from a human donor in a cohort sampled during active COVID-19. Sequenced: peripheral blood. The J gene is TRBJ1-6, the V gene TRBV9, with unresolved D. CDR3 residues: CASSVVSENSPLHF. The CDR3 bases are TGTGCCAGCAGCGTAGTCAGCGAGAATTCACCCCTCCACTTT.